This TCR beta chain was retrieved from a study of T cells in Graves' hyperthyroidism and ophthalmopathy (dated by TCRdb to the late 2010s). With regard to the full study: Peripheral blood was sampled at the time of initial diagnosis, prior to any treatment. Prospective prediction of ophthalmopathy was tested in an independent validation cohort of fewer than 20 hyperthyroidism patients and some 17 patients who later progressed to ophthalmopathy. According to the paper, TCR Vbeta CDR3 sequencing was carried out on around 140 peripheral blood samples, which came from fewer than 50 ophthalmopathy, 75 or so hyperthyroidism and approximately 17 progressor patients. Thyroid tissue and blood T-cell repertoires from several Graves' hyperthyroidism patients were also compared in the study. The roughly 90 discovery patients were divided at random into training and test sets in a 7:3 ratio. Once sampling was done, hyperthyroidism patients were given methimazole at a starting dose of 30 mg daily, whereas ophthalmopathy patients were given high-dose intravenous methylprednisolone. To identify TCR V-J signatures that set the groups apart, the researchers used a discovery cohort of about a hundred patients, made up of under 45 with Graves' ophthalmopathy and around 58 with stable Graves' hyperthyroidism.

Results and caveats for the whole study, not just this receptor: Ophthalmopathy was separated from stable hyperthyroidism by a 13 V-J signature model, with about 86% sensitivity and about 81% specificity obtained in cross-validation and 80%/75% obtained in testing. In validation, progression to ophthalmopathy was predicted by the model with 70% to 71% sensitivity and approximately 78% specificity, a median of roughly 6 months before onset. Most expanded thyroid clonotypes (frequency above 0.001) were also detected in blood, a finding suggesting that blood repertoires may reflect thyroid immune responses. No statistical method was used to set the sample size in advance, and investigators knew the group allocation.

In this sample, this clonotype turned up many times. No cognate antigen has been identified for it. Base quality data are lacking; no much larger clone is found one base away. A patient counted as having stable Graves' hyperthyroidism if no progression to ophthalmopathy occurred over 18 months of follow-up. The hyperthyroidism patients were between 18 and 65 years old and newly diagnosed, with a disease duration of less than 2 months. Exclusion was applied to patients with uncontrolled infections, other autoimmune diseases, pregnancy or lactation. Diagnoses relied on clinical symptoms, serum thyroxine and TRAb, thyroid ultrasound and orbital computed tomography. Ficoll-Paque density gradient centrifugation was used to isolate PBMCs from 10 ml of fresh peripheral blood. Trizol reagent was used to extract total RNA, and RNA quality was then checked on an Agilent 2100 Bioanalyzer. V has 3 bases trimmed and J has 8 bases trimmed; junction bases matching no gene number 13. As encoded in the germline V gene (reference sequence), CDR1 is DFQATT while CDR2 is SNEGSKA. Inclusive of the bounding cysteine and phenylalanine, the CDR3 is 15 residues long. Left in the record is the CDR3 DNA by itself, 45 bases read in frame from the first base.

The TCR beta CDR3 regions were amplified from RNA transcripts. The TCR CDR3 was subjected to a first round of RT-PCR using the HTBI primer set and the Qiagen OneStep RT-PCR kit. A second multiplex PCR round built the libraries, followed by size selection and purification. Paired-end sequencing of the libraries was performed with 100 bp reads on an Illumina HiSeq2000. In the authors' own workflow: SOAPnuke was used to process the raw data, removing reads that contained adapters or uncalled bases, had a mean Phred below 15, or lacked an exact match to the constant primer or identifier. COPE v1.2.5 was used to merge the high-quality paired reads, and each unique nucleotide sequence was defined as a clonotype. Clonotypes were aligned to IMGT TRBV, TRBD and TRBJ reference segments using MiTCR v1.1. Analysis was restricted to V-J combinations with a frequency above 0.0001, which covered just over 98% of repertoires. The TCS score was defined as the ratio of F50 (clonal expansion) to E x V (chaos), calculated using BLOSUM62-based TCRdist between CDR3 peptides within each V-J. Welch's t-statistics and random forest reduced several hundred V-J features to 10 to 15, which were used in a naive Bayes classifier (R e1071). TCRdb applied fastp at Q25 and MiXCR to the public reads, then kept only in-frame beta chains. A single entry per CDR3 protein holds the most common genes and DNA from its merged rows. TCRdb, rather than the study authors, made the V and J calls. In all, the sample holds 480,000 or so distinct CDR3 sequences, and about an eighth of those were seen once. 17% of the sample is in the top ten clones.

Material for sequencing was blood. Recombination linked TRBV20-1 to TRBJ2-1; 7 bases in the middle match TRBD1. This clonotype was obtained from a woman aged 18-29 years with Graves' hyperthyroidism. The bases are TGCAGTGCTAGTCCGACAGGGCTAAAAGGTTATGAGCAGTTCTTC. Protein translation: CSASPTGLKGYEQFF.